This TCR beta chain stems from a study of blood T cell repertoires in COVID-19 (dated by TCRdb to 2018 to 2021). Study-wide context: Samples from collaborators originated in the United States, Italy and Spain and spanned both the acute and convalescent phases of COVID-19. Where HLA class I and class II types were available, the types were taken from metadata supplied by the sample provider, not from assay-based typing. Samples came from the ongoing ImmuneRACE study (first 160 participants) plus 1,254 subjects from 6 global collaborators. The sample metadata nearly always contained a de-identified subject ID, COVID-19 status, age in years and sex. The prospective study material was composed of cDNA or gDNA derived from T cells, B-cell-depleted T cells, or PBMCs. Deeply sampled blood TCRbeta repertoires from subjects exposed to, actively infected with, or recovered from COVID-19 were included in the dataset. The repertoires were made available in a free public database intended to serve as a resource for research on the immune response to SARS-CoV-2.

TCRbeta CDR3 regions were amplified from genomic DNA using the immunoSEQ Assay, a bias-controlled multiplex PCR. In the source study's methods: Nucleated cell counts per sample were estimated from amplification of reference gene primers within the assay. Sequence reads were collapsed and filtered to measure the absolute abundance of every unique TCRbeta CDR3 rearrangement. Productive Simpson clonality was computed per sample as the square root of Simpson's diversity index over productive rearrangements. The source is immuneACCESS, and TCRdb retained only in-frame sequences with V and J called. Part of the clones is not carried over; for the studies checked, unresolved V genes explain less than half of this, and the remainder is unexplained. V and J calls and clone size are as listed in that table; D and trimming were resolved from the DNA. For this sample the table gives 60,000 to 75,000 clones, of which 65% to 90% were detected only once. The ten largest account for approximately 16% of the sample.

To note about this clone: It lacks a known antigen. No qualities accompany the bases; no much larger clone lies one base away.

The germline V gene encodes CDR1 SGHTA and CDR2 FQGNSA. Including the terminal cysteine and phenylalanine, the CDR3 comprises 14 residues. Only the CDR3 DNA stays, 42 bases, in frame from base 1. Trimmed from V: 3 bases; trimmed from J: 5 bases; junction bases lacking a gene match: 4. Beyond this particular receptor, the publication reports: How much clinical and demographic metadata was included differed by source and by participant, and the metadata was provided uncurated.

Collaborating institutions collected whole blood in K2EDTA tubes following their own protocols. Collaborator samples were shipped for TCRbeta analysis as frozen whole blood, isolated PBMCs, or DNA extracted from either sample type. The sequencing sample was made of peripheral blood. This TCR was sampled from a human donor in a cohort sampled during active COVID-19. The rearranged segments are TRBV7-2 and TRBJ2-5; 9 middle bases align to TRBD1. CDR3 sequence: CASSLTGGWETQYF. The DNA is as follows: TGTGCCAGCAGCTTGACAGGGGGTTGGGAGACCCAGTACTTC.